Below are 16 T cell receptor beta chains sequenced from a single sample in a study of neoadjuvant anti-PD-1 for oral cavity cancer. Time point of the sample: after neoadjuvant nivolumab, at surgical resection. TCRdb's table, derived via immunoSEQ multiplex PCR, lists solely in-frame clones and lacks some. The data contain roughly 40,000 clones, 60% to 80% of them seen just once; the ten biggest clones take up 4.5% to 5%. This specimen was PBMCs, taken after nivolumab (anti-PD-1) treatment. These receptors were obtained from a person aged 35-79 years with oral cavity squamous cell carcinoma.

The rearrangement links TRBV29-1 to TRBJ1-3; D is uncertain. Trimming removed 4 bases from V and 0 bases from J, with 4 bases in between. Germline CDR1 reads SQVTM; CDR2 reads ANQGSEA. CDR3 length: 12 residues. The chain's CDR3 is CSVGPSGNTIYF. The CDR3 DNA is TGCAGCGTTGGACCCTCTGGAAACACCATATATTTT.

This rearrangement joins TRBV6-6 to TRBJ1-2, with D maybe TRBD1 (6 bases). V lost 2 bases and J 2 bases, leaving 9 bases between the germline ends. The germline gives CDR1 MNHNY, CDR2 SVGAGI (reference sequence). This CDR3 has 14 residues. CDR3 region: CASSYTGQNYGYTF. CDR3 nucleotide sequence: TGTGCCAGCAGTTACACAGGACAGAACTATGGCTACACCTTC.

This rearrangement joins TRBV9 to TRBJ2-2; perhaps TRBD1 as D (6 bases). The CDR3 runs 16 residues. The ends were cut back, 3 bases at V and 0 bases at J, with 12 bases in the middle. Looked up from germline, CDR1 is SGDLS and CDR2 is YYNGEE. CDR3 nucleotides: TGTGCCAGCAGCGGAGGACAGACGGCGAACACCGGGGAGCTGTTTTTT. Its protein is CASSGGQTANTGELFF. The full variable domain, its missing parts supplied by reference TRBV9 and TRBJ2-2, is DSGVTQTPKHLITATGQRVTLRCSPRSGDLSVYWYQQSLDQGLQFLIQYYNGEERAKGNILERFSAQQFPDLHSELNLSSLELGDSALYFCASSGGQTANTGELFFGEGSRLTVL.

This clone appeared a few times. CDR3 DNA: TGTGCCAGCAGCTTAGCGAAGTCAGGGGGCCGCTACGAGCAGTACTTC. This gives the protein CASSLAKSGGRYEQYF. This chain joins TRBV7-9 and TRBJ2-7; TRBD1 matches 8 bases. The germline gives CDR1 SEHNR, CDR2 FQNEAQ (reference sequence). J was trimmed by 3 bases and V by 0 bases; bases with no gene match: 7. The CDR3 has 16 residues.

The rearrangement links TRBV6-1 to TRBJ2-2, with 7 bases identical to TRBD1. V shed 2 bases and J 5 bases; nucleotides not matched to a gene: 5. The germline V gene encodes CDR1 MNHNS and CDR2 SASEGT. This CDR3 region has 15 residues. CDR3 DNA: TGTGCCAGCAGTGAAAACAGGGGAGAAACCGGGGAGCTGTTTTTT. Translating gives CASSENRGETGELFF.

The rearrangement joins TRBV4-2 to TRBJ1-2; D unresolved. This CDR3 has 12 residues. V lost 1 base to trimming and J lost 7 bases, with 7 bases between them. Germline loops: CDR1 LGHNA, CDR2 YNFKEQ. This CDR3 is CASSQGGSGYTF. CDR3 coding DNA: TGTGCCAGCAGCCAAGGAGGGTCTGGCTACACCTTC.

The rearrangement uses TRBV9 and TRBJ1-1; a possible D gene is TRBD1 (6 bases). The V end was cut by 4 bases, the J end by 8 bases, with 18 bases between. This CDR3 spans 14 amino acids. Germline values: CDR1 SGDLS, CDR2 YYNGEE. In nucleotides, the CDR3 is TGTGCCAGCAGCTTAGGGGGAGGGGAGCTCGAAGCTTTCTTT. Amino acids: CASSLGGGELEAFF.

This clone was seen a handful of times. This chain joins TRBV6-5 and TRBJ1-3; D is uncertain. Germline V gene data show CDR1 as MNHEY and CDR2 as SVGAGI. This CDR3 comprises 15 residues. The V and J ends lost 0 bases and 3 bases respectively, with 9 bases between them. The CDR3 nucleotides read TGTGCCAGCAGTTACTCGTGGGGTAATGGAAACACCATATATTTT. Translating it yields CASSYSWGNGNTIYF.

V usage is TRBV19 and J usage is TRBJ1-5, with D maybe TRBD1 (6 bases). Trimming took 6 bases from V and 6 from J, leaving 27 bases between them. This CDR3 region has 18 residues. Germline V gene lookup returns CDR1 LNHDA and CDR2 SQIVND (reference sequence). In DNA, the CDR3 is TGTGCCAGTAGCAGCGTTGCTCTCACCAGGGGTCGAGGTCAGCCCCAGCATTTT. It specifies CASSSVALTRGRGQPQHF.

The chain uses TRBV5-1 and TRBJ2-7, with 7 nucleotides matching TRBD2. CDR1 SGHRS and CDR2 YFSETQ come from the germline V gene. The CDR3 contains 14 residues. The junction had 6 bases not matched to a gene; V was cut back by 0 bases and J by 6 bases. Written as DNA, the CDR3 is TGCGCCAGCAGCTTGGCACCGGGGAGGGCCGAGCAGTACTTC. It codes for CASSLAPGRAEQYF.

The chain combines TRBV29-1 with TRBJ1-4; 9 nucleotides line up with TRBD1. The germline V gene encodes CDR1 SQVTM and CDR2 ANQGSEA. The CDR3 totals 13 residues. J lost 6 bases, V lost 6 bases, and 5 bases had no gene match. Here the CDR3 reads CSVTGQGDEKLFF. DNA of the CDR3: TGCAGCGTGACGGGACAGGGTGATGAAAAACTGTTTTTT.

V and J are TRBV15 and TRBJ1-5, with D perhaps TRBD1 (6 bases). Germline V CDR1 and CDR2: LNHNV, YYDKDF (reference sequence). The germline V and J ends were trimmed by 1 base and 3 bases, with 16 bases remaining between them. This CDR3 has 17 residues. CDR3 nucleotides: TGTGCCACCAGCAGAGGCGGGACACCAAACTTCAATCAGCCCCAGCATTTT. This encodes CATSRGGTPNFNQPQHF. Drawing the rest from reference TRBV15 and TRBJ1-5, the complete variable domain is DAMVIQNPRYQVTQFGKPVTLSCSQTLNHNVMYWYQQKSSQAPKLLFHYYDKDFNNEADTPDNFQSRRPNTSFCFLDIRSPGLGDTAMYLCATSRGGTPNFNQPQHFGDGTRLSIL.

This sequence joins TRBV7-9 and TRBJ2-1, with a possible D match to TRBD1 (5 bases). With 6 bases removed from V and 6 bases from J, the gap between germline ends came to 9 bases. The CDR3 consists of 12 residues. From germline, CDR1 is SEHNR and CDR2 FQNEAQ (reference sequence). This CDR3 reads CASSQGVNEQFF. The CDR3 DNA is TGTGCCAGCAGTCAAGGGGTCAATGAGCAGTTCTTC.

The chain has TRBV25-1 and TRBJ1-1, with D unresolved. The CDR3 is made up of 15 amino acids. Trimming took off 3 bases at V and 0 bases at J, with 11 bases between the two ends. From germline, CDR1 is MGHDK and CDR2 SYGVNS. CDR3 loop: CASSDGRVVNTEAFF. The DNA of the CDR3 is TGTGCCAGCAGTGACGGACGAGTAGTGAACACTGAAGCTTTCTTT. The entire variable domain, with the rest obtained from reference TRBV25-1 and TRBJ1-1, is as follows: EADIYQTPRYLVIGTGKKITLECSQTMGHDKMYWYQQDPGMELHLIHYSYGVNSTEKGDLSSESTVSRIRTEHFPLTLESARPSHTSQYLCASSDGRVVNTEAFFGQGTRLTVV.

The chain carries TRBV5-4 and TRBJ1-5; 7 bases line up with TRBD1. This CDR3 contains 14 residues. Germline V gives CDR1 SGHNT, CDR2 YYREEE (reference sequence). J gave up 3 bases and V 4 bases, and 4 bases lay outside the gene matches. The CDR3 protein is CASSRGGSNQPQHF. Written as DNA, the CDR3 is TGTGCCAGCAGCCGAGGGGGCTCCAATCAGCCCCAGCATTTT. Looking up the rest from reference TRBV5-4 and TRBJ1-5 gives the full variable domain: ETGVTQSPTHLIKTRGQQVTLRCSSQSGHNTVSWYQQALGQGPQFIFQYYREEENGRGNFPPRFSGLQFPNYSSELNVNALELDDSALYLCASSRGGSNQPQHFGDGTRLSIL.

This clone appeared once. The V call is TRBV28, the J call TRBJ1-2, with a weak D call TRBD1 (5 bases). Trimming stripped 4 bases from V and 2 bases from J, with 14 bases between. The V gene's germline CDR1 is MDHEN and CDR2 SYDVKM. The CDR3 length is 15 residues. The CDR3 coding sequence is TGTGCCAGCAGTTCATCCGGGACGGTAAACTATGGCTACACCTTC. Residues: CASSSSGTVNYGYTF.